The next 10 T cell receptor beta chains were all read from a single sample in a study of blood T cell repertoires in COVID-19. Method: immunoSEQ multiplex PCR; TCRdb's copy keeps in-frame clones and lacks some. The repertoire includes about 190,000 clones, more than 75% of them detected once, and approximately 8.1% sits in the top ten. The specimen was peripheral blood. All receptors derive from a woman aged 60-70 years with COVID-19, enrolled during active disease.

This clone turned up a few times. The CDR3 coding sequence is TGTGCCAGCAGCTTGCGGGAGACCCAGTACTTC. It specifies CASSLRETQYF. The chain has TRBV5-6 and TRBJ2-5; D is ambiguous. CDR3 length: 11 amino acids. Germline CDR1 and CDR2: SGHDT and YYEEEE. V lost 1 base and J lost 5, with 3 bases in between.

This clone was found once. The chain couples TRBV10-3 to TRBJ2-2, with 10 positions matching TRBD2. This CDR3 region has 14 residues. CDR1 ENHRY and CDR2 SYGVKD come from the germline V gene. V gave up 8 bases and J gave up 7 bases; unmatched junction bases: 7. The CDR3 region has the DNA TGTGCCATCGGCTCTAGCGGGGGAAGCGGGGAGCTGTTTTTT. Translating gives CAIGSSGGSGELFF.

The rearrangement uses TRBV29-1 and TRBJ2-1; D possibly corresponds to TRBD1 (5 bases). Trimming took 4 bases from V and 4 from J, leaving 14 bases between them. Germline assignment: CDR1 SQVTM and CDR2 ANQGSEA. CDR3 length: 14 amino acids. The CDR3 nucleotides are TGCAGCGTTGTTGGCAGGGTAACATACAATGAGCAGTTCTTC. Translating gives CSVVGRVTYNEQFF.

This clone was recorded only once. The chain has TRBV6-5 and TRBJ2-6, with D possibly matching TRBD1 (5 bases). V was pared by 3 bases and J by 0 bases, with 9 bases between. Looked up from germline, CDR1 is MNHEY and CDR2 is SVGAGI. This CDR3 region has 16 residues. CDR3 nucleotides: TGTGCCAGCAGTTATTTTAGGGGCTCTGGGGCCAACGTCCTGACTTTC. Its protein is CASSYFRGSGANVLTF.

The rearrangement joins TRBV19 to TRBJ2-7, with a weak D call TRBD2 (6 bases). The germline CDR1 and CDR2 sequences are LNHDA and SQIVND (reference sequence). The CDR3 is 14 residues long. Trimming stripped 5 bases from V and 7 bases from J, with 18 bases between. CDR3 region: CASSQTSFTGEQYF. CDR3 in DNA: TGTGCCAGTAGTCAGACTAGTTTTACGGGGGAGCAGTACTTC.

The chain is built from TRBV2 and TRBJ2-5; 8 nucleotides line up with TRBD1. The CDR3 runs to 15 residues. The V gene's germline CDR1 is SNHLY and CDR2 FYNNEI. Trimming cost V 5 bases and J 2 bases; bases outside gene matches: 7. In DNA form, the CDR3 reads TGTGCCAGCAGTAAGGACAGGGCCCTACAAGAGACCCAGTACTTC. Encoded protein: CASSKDRALQETQYF.

This clone was seen a few times. V gene TRBV5-1 combines with J gene TRBJ1-4; possibly TRBD1 for D (6 bases). Germline V gives CDR1 SGHRS, CDR2 YFSETQ. The CDR3 spans 15 residues. Between the trimmed V and J ends, which lost 0 bases and 6 bases, there was a span of 12 bases. The CDR3 DNA follows: TGCGCCAGCAGCTTGGGTACAGGGTGGGATGAAAAACTGTTTTTT. This encodes CASSLGTGWDEKLFF.

This clone was found once. The chain combines TRBV5-1 with TRBJ1-1; 7 bases map to TRBD1. V lost 6 bases, J lost 0 bases, and 8 bases stayed unmatched. The CDR3 extends over 15 amino acids. Germline CDR1 SGHRS, CDR2 YFSETQ. The CDR3 region is CASTSGRGMNTEAFF. Here the CDR3 DNA reads TGCGCCAGCACATCAGGCAGGGGGATGAACACTGAAGCTTTCTTT.

The gene calls are TRBV9 and TRBJ2-7, with 7 bases aligning to TRBD1. V gave up 2 bases and J gave up 4 bases; unmatched junction bases: 9. This CDR3 is built from 15 residues. CDR1 and CDR2 (germline): SGDLS, YYNGEE. CDR3 region: CASSVNPGQQYEQYF. The CDR3 nucleotides read TGTGCCAGCAGCGTTAATCCGGGACAGCAATACGAGCAGTACTTC.

This clone was detected only once. DNA for the CDR3: TGTGCCAGCAGTGAAAGTGTTGGAGGGCAGTTTAGCAATCAGCCCCAGCATTTT. Its translation: CASSESVGGQFSNQPQHF. The rearrangement joins TRBV6-1 to TRBJ1-5; D gene ambiguous. Germline CDR1 MNHNS, CDR2 SASEGT. Between the trimmed V and J ends, which lost 2 bases and 0 bases, there was a span of 17 bases. CDR3 length: 18 residues.